The rows below give T cell receptor beta chains drawn from one sample of a study of T cells in Graves' hyperthyroidism and ophthalmopathy. MiXCR, run by TCRdb on the multiplex PCR reads, gives a single entry per CDR3 protein. The sample lists about 680,000 distinct CDR3 sequences; over 35% were seen once. Sequenced material: blood. Source of these receptors: a woman aged 40 to 55 with Graves' hyperthyroidism. The CDR3 runs from the conserved cysteine through the conserved F or W. D genes are given only for firm matches. Size values are once, few and many counts, or a class for expanded clones, and some rows have none.

D	V	size	J	CDR3	DNA
TRBD1	TRBV10-3	many	TRBJ1-6	CAIHGQGKDSPLHF	TGTGCCATCCATGGACAGGGGAAGGATTCACCCCTCCACTTT
NA	TRBV6-5	few	TRBJ1-5	CASSSYTNQPQHF	TGTGCCAGCAGCTCGTATACCAATCAGCCCCAGCATTTT
TRBD1	TRBV6-6	many	TRBJ1-5	CASRLQGGSEPQHF	TGTGCCAGCAGACTGCAGGGGGGTAGCGAGCCCCAGCATTTT
TRBD1	TRBV7-2	many	TRBJ1-6	CASTGQANNSPLHF	TGTGCCAGTACGGGACAGGCCAATAATTCACCCCTCCACTTT
NA	TRBV11-2	many	TRBJ2-7	CASSLGRVTYEQYF	TGTGCCAGCAGCTTAGGCAGGGTGACCTACGAGCAGTACTTC
TRBD2	TRBV7-2	NA	TRBJ2-7	CASSQGVGGAWEQYF	TGTGCCAGCTCACAGGGAGTCGGGGGGGCCTGGGAGCAGTACTTC
NA	TRBV4-3	NA	TRBJ2-7	CASSQAPLPAGSSYEQYF	TGCGCCAGCAGCCAAGCCCCCCTCCCCGCGGGGAGCTCCTACGAGCAGTACTTC
NA	TRBV12-3/TRBV12-4	many	TRBJ1-6	CASSIRDGRQNSPLHF	TGTGCCAGCAGTATCAGGGACGGCAGACAAAATTCACCCCTCCACTTT
TRBD1	TRBV19	NA	TRBJ2-5	CASTLGTGGPETQCF	TGTGCCAGTACCCTCGGGACAGGGGGGCCAGAGACCCAGTGCTTC
NA	TRBV11-1	NA	TRBJ2-7	CASSLVVESSYEQYF	TGTGCCAGCAGTTTGGTTGTCGAGTCTTCCTACGAGCAGTACTTC
NA	TRBV5-6	NA	TRBJ2-7	CASSLVGRQGGTYEQYF	TGTGCCAGCAGCTTGGTCGGTCGGCAGGGGGGAACCTACGAGCAGTACTTC
NA	TRBV20-1	NA	TRBJ1-1	CSASSPTGYPEAFF	TGCAGTGCTAGCTCGCCCACAGGGTACCCTGAAGCTTTCTTT
TRBD1	TRBV19	NA	TRBJ1-2	CASTQWTGGSRYYGYTF	TGTGCCAGTACCCAATGGACAGGGGGTTCTCGTTACTATGGCTACACCTTC
NA	TRBV11-2	NA	TRBJ1-6	CASSGWNSPLHF	TGTGCCAGCAGCGGGTGGAATTCACCCCTCCACTTT
TRBD2	TRBV10-3	many	TRBJ2-7	CAISGTSSYEQYF	TGTGCCATCAGTGGGACTAGCTCCTACGAGCAGTACTTC
TRBD2	TRBV5-6	many	TRBJ2-5	CASSLAELAGGETQYF	TGTGCCAGCAGCTTGGCGGAACTAGCGGGAGGGGAGACCCAGTACTTC
NA	TRBV6-6	NA	TRBJ2-3	CASSAGQGRTDTQYF	TGTGCCAGCAGTGCCGGGCAGGGGCGCACAGATACGCAGTATTTT
NA	TRBV5-1	NA	TRBJ2-5	CASSPGGEGETQYF	TGCGCCAGCAGCCCGGGGGGCGAAGGAGAGACCCAGTACTTC
NA	TRBV12-3/TRBV12-4	NA	TRBJ1-1	CASSLGSPGEAFF	TGTGCCAGCAGTTTAGGGTCCCCAGGCGAAGCTTTCTTT
NA	TRBV6-5	NA	TRBJ1-4	CASSVDSLLELFF	TGTGCCAGCAGTGTCGACAGTTTGTTGGAACTGTTTTTT
NA	TRBV10-3	NA	TRBJ1-5	CASSGSGWTDGNQPQHF	TGTGCCAGCAGTGGATCAGGGTGGACAGATGGCAATCAGCCCCAGCATTTT
NA	TRBV12-3/TRBV12-4	many	TRBJ1-4	CASSSGGEHEKLFF	TGTGCCAGCAGTTCCGGCGGGGAGCACGAAAAACTGTTTTTT
TRBD1	TRBV7-9	NA	TRBJ1-1	CASSVAATGSTEAFF	TGTGCCAGCAGCGTCGCAGCGACAGGGTCGACTGAAGCTTTCTTT
NA	TRBV7-2	NA	TRBJ2-7	CASSQARQSSCEQYF	TGCGCCAGCAGCCAAGCGCGGCAGAGCTCCTGCGAGCAGTACTTC
TRBD2	TRBV2	NA	TRBJ2-5	CASSVLAGVQETQYF	TGTGCCAGCAGTGTCCTAGCGGGAGTTCAGGAGACCCAGTACTTC
NA	TRBV19	few	TRBJ1-1	CASSLGVAEAFF	TGTGCCAGTAGCCTGGGGGTAGCTGAAGCTTTCTTT
NA	TRBV2	many	TRBJ1-1	CASSEVHPNTEAFF	TGTGCCAGCAGTGAGGTACACCCGAACACTGAAGCTTTCTTT
NA	TRBV25-1	NA	TRBJ1-3	CASSQVGRRGSGNTIYF	TGTGCCAGCAGCCAAGTAGGCCGGCGGGGCTCTGGAAACACCATATATTTT